One and the same sample provided the 29 T cell receptor beta chains below, sequenced in a study of cytomegalovirus exposure and HLA in healthy donors (dated by TCRdb to 2017 to 2019). Receptor libraries were prepared by the immunoSEQ multiplex PCR assay. A mixture of 60 forward primers for TCR Vbeta segments and 13 reverse primers for TCR Jbeta segments was used in the multiplex PCR. The table was pulled from immuneACCESS by TCRdb, which kept in-frame rearrangements only. Such tables lose some clones; where checked, under half of the loss comes from unresolved V genes, and the rest has no known cause. This specimen's table enumerates about 39,000 clones. The ten largest clones add up to around 3.8% of the sample. Input material: PBMCs. Source of these receptors: a male donor in good health and CMV-seronegative.

The rearrangement links TRBV6-1 to TRBJ2-3; 12 bases map to TRBD2. Trimming at V came to 4 bases and at J to 4 bases, leaving 3 bases not matched to a gene. Germline values: CDR1 MNHNS, CDR2 SASEGT. The CDR3 is 15 amino acids. As DNA, the CDR3 is TGTGCCAGCAGTGGGGCTAGCGGGGGGGCAGATACGCAGTATTTT. It specifies CASSGASGGADTQYF.

V and J are TRBV6-1 and TRBJ1-1; D might be TRBD1 (5 bases). This CDR3 has 13 amino acids. The germline V gene has CDR1 MNHNS and CDR2 SASEGT. V shed 3 bases and J shed 6 bases, with 11 bases lying between them. The CDR3 sequence is CASSERGRAEAFF. The DNA of the CDR3 is TGTGCCAGCAGTGAGCGGGGGAGGGCTGAAGCTTTCTTT.

This chain joins TRBV7-6 and TRBJ2-7; 11 bases align to TRBD1. CDR3 length equals 15 residues. Germline CDR1 reads SGHVS; CDR2 reads FNYEAQ. Germline trimming cut 5 bases from V and 3 bases from J; bases unmatched to any gene: 6. CDR3 region: CASSLTGTGGYEQYF. The CDR3 DNA follows: TGTGCCAGCAGCCTCACCGGGACAGGGGGCTACGAGCAGTACTTC.

J is TRBJ1-2 and V is TRBV10-3, with a tentative D call TRBD1 (5 bases). This CDR3 contains 14 residues. Germline V lookup: CDR1 ENHRY, CDR2 SYGVKD. Trimming cost V 6 bases and J 5 bases, with 16 bases left between them. In DNA, the CDR3 is TGTGCCATCAGGGGACGGGGACTCGGGTATGGCTACACCTTC. It yields the protein CAIRGRGLGYGYTF.

The rearrangement links TRBV18 to TRBJ2-1; 7 bases match TRBD1. The junction had 4 bases not matched to a gene; V was cut back by 3 bases and J by 2 bases. CDR3 size: 15 residues. Germline CDR1 is KGHSH and CDR2 is LQKENI. The CDR3 protein is CASSPTGTPYNEQFF. In DNA form, the CDR3 reads TGTGCCAGCTCACCGACAGGGACCCCCTACAATGAGCAGTTCTTC.

The CDR3 sequence: CASSSLPDTQYF. CDR3 bases: TGTGCCAGCAGTTCCCTTCCAGATACGCAGTATTTT. The chain couples TRBV27 to TRBJ2-3; D uncertain. Looked up from germline, CDR1 is MNHEY and CDR2 is SMNVEV (reference sequence). The CDR3 spans 12 residues. Trimming removed 4 bases from V and 4 bases from J, with 6 bases in between.

The chain couples TRBV6-5 to TRBJ2-7; TRBD2 aligns across 12 bases. The V gene end was trimmed by 6 bases and the J gene end by 4 bases; junction bases not matched to a gene: 7. From germline, CDR1 is MNHEY and CDR2 SVGAGI. This CDR3 is built from 15 residues. CDR3 bases: TGTGCCAGCAGCCGAATCGGACTAGCGGGATACGAGCAGTACTTC. Its protein is CASSRIGLAGYEQYF.

The chain carries TRBV19 and TRBJ2-2; 8 positions match TRBD2. V dropped 10 bases and J dropped 5; count of bases not matched to a gene: 15. The CDR3 totals 16 residues. Germline loops: CDR1 LNHDA, CDR2 SQIVND (reference sequence). CDR3 sequence: CAIDSDERGPTGELFF. DNA of the CDR3: TGTGCCATCGACTCCGATGAGCGGGGGCCTACCGGGGAGCTGTTTTTT.

The chain recombines TRBV5-1 with TRBJ2-7; TRBD1 matches 11 bases. The J segment lost 4 bases and the V segment lost 4 bases, leaving 10 bases of the junction unmatched. This CDR3 region has 16 residues. Germline loops: CDR1 SGHRS, CDR2 YFSETQ. The CDR3 loop is CASSVDRDRGVYEQYF. For the CDR3, the DNA is TGCGCCAGCAGCGTGGACCGGGACAGGGGGGTATACGAGCAGTACTTC.

This chain uses TRBV2 with TRBJ1-5, with D maybe TRBD1 (6 bases). From germline, CDR1 is SNHLY and CDR2 FYNNEI. The CDR3 is made up of 14 amino acids. V was pared by 2 bases and J by 7 bases, with 12 bases between. The CDR3 reads CASSESGGRQPQHF. In DNA, the CDR3 is TGTGCCAGCAGTGAATCCGGGGGGCGGCAGCCCCAGCATTTT.

This rearrangement joins TRBV4-1 to TRBJ1-3; the D is unclear. Germline assignment: CDR1 MGHRA and CDR2 YSYEKL. The CDR3 loop spans 17 amino acids. V was cut by 1 base and J by 0 bases, with 13 bases left in between. CDR3 region: CASSQGNSGSSGNTIYF. The CDR3, as DNA: TGCGCCAGCAGCCAAGGCAACAGTGGGAGCTCTGGAAACACCATATATTTT.

This sequence joins TRBV19 and TRBJ2-3; 8 bases line up with TRBD1. Germline CDR1 reads LNHDA; CDR2 reads SQIVND (reference sequence). The CDR3 covers 15 residues. The J segment lost 6 bases and the V segment lost 6 bases, leaving 11 bases of the junction unmatched. For the CDR3, the DNA is TGTGCCAGTAGGCAGACAGGGGTGAGTTCGGATACGCAGTATTTT. Protein sequence: CASRQTGVSSDTQYF.

The chain links TRBV6-5 to TRBJ2-3, with D unresolved. Germline lookup yields CDR1 MNHEY and CDR2 SVGAGI. V lost 7 bases to trimming and J lost 3 bases, with 14 bases between them. The CDR3 covers 14 residues. The CDR3 coding sequence is TGTGCCAGCACCAAACGTCCGCAGACAGATACGCAGTATTTT. This codes for CASTKRPQTDTQYF.

The chain couples TRBV6-5 to TRBJ1-6, with TRBD1 matching 8 bases. This CDR3 has 12 amino acids. V lost 6 bases to trimming and J lost 10 bases; unmatched junction nucleotides: 2. Per the germline V gene, CDR1 is MNHEY and CDR2 is SVGAGI. CDR3 nucleotide sequence: TGTGCCAGCAGAGGGGACAGGTCACCCCTCCACTTT. It yields the protein CASRGDRSPLHF.

The chain uses TRBV2 and TRBJ2-3; D is uncertain. Germline V gives CDR1 SNHLY, CDR2 FYNNEI. V gave up 7 bases and J gave up 4 bases, with 12 bases separating them. This CDR3 has 13 amino acids. The CDR3 nucleotides read TGTGCCAGCAATCGGTTCTCCGCAGATACGCAGTATTTT. Protein product: CASNRFSADTQYF.

The CDR3 region has the DNA TGTGCCAGCAGCTTAGGAGGACAGCAAGAGACCCAGTACTTC. It is translated as CASSLGGQQETQYF. The rearrangement joins TRBV7-2 to TRBJ2-5; a possible D gene is TRBD1 (6 bases). Deletions cut 1 base from V and 2 bases from J, with 8 bases between. The CDR3 runs to 14 residues. Germline loops: CDR1 SGHTA, CDR2 FQGNSA.

This rearrangement joins TRBV5-4 to TRBJ1-3; maybe TRBD1 (6 bases). CDR1 and CDR2 (germline): SGHNT, YYREEE (reference sequence). The CDR3 runs 14 residues. V lost 3 bases, J lost 8 bases, and 15 bases lay in between. This chain's CDR3 is CASSSGTLPYTIYF. DNA for the CDR3: TGTGCCAGCAGCTCCGGGACATTGCCATACACCATATATTTT.

The CDR3 is CASADRDSNEQYF. CDR3 nucleotide sequence: TGTGCCAGCGCGGACAGGGACTCAAACGAGCAGTACTTC. The chain employs TRBV7-9 and TRBJ2-7, with 8 bases identical to TRBD1. Germline CDR1 reads SEHNR; CDR2 reads FQNEAQ (reference sequence). The CDR3 loop spans 13 amino acids. V gave up 8 bases and J gave up 5 bases; unmatched junction bases: 8.

CDR3 residues: CASCKGPDEQFF. The CDR3 DNA sequence: TGTGCCAGCTGTAAGGGGCCGGATGAGCAGTTCTTC. The chain employs TRBV2 and TRBJ2-1; tentative D call: TRBD1 (5 bases). The CDR3 extends over 12 amino acids. Per germline, CDR1 SNHLY and CDR2 FYNNEI. V lost 8 bases and J lost 8, with 13 bases in between.

The chain recombines TRBV29-1 with TRBJ1-1; D is possibly TRBD1 (5 bases). The CDR3 is 8 amino acids. In germline, CDR1 is SQVTM, CDR2 ANQGSEA. Trimming shortened V by 4 bases and J by 11 bases, and 5 bases separated the two germline ends. The CDR3 sequence: CSVAGAFF. The DNA for the CDR3 is TGCAGCGTTGCAGGGGCTTTCTTT.

This chain connects TRBV18 to TRBJ1-4, with D perhaps TRBD1 (6 bases). CDR1 and CDR2 from the germline V gene are KGHSH and LQKENI. V shed 6 bases and J shed 8 bases, with 13 bases lying between them. The CDR3 consists of 13 residues. CDR3 loop: CASSLGQSEKLFF. The CDR3 DNA sequence: TGTGCCAGCTCCCTTGGACAGAGCGAAAAACTGTTTTTT.

This chain uses TRBV19 with TRBJ2-2; TRBD1 matches 7 bases. CDR3 length: 14 residues. V lost 5 bases to trimming and J lost 7 bases; unmatched junction nucleotides: 7. Germline-derived CDR1 and CDR2 are LNHDA and SQIVND (reference sequence). The CDR3 DNA reads TGTGCCAGTAGTTTCTACAGGGGAAACGGGGAGCTGTTTTTT. It yields the protein CASSFYRGNGELFF.

The chain joins TRBV5-6 to TRBJ2-7, with D perhaps matching TRBD1 (5 bases). The CDR3 spans 13 residues. Trimming took 0 bases from V and 2 from J, leaving 6 bases between them. The germline V gene has CDR1 SGHDT and CDR2 YYEEEE. The CDR3 nucleotides read TGTGCCAGCAGCTTGGAGGGGCCCTACGAGCAGTACTTC. This encodes CASSLEGPYEQYF.

V and J are TRBV15 and TRBJ1-1; 7 nucleotides agree with TRBD1. CDR3 length: 18 amino acids. Germline V gene lookup returns CDR1 LNHNV and CDR2 YYDKDF (reference sequence). The V gene end was trimmed by 0 bases and the J gene end by 3 bases; junction bases not matched to a gene: 13. The CDR3 bases are TGTGCCACCAGCAGAGACAGATTGAGGGGGCGCGGGGACACTGAAGCTTTCTTT. It translates to CATSRDRLRGRGDTEAFF. Together with reference TRBV15 and TRBJ1-1, the CDR3 gives the full variable domain: DAMVIQNPRYQVTQFGKPVTLSCSQTLNHNVMYWYQQKSSQAPKLLFHYYDKDFNNEADTPDNFQSRRPNTSFCFLDIRSPGLGDTAMYLCATSRDRLRGRGDTEAFFGQGTRLTVV.

V is TRBV19 and J is TRBJ2-5, with D maybe TRBD1 (6 bases). Germline V gene data show CDR1 as LNHDA and CDR2 as SQIVND (reference sequence). The CDR3 has 13 amino acids. Trimming cost V 7 bases and J 3 bases, with 12 bases left between them. The CDR3 sequence is CASTQQGKETQYF. The DNA for the CDR3 is TGTGCCAGTACCCAACAGGGAAAAGAGACCCAGTACTTC.

The rearrangement links TRBV28 to TRBJ2-2; 9 nucleotides match TRBD1. The J segment lost 6 bases and the V segment lost 5 bases, leaving 1 base of the junction unmatched. The CDR3 sequence is 13 residues long. The V gene's germline CDR1 is MDHEN and CDR2 SYDVKM. The CDR3, as DNA: TGTGCCAGCAGTGGGACAGGGTCCGGGGAGCTGTTTTTT. Amino acid sequence: CASSGTGSGELFF.

This sequence joins TRBV5-1 and TRBJ2-3; 12 positions agree with TRBD2. The CDR3 is 17 residues long. The V gene's germline CDR1 is SGHRS and CDR2 YFSETQ. V trimming: 0 bases; J trimming: 2 bases; junction bases outside the gene matches: 4. CDR3 DNA sequence: TGCGCCAGCAGCTTGGACCTAGCGGGGGGGTACACAGATACGCAGTATTTT. It specifies CASSLDLAGGYTDTQYF.

The V gene is TRBV5-1, the J gene TRBJ2-1; a weak D match, TRBD2 (5 bases). Looked up from germline, CDR1 is SGHRS and CDR2 is YFSETQ. V lost 4 bases to trimming and J lost 6 bases, with 14 bases between them. CDR3 length: 14 amino acids. The CDR3, as DNA: TGCGCCAGCAGCGGGAGAGGACTGAGCAATGAGCAGTTCTTC. Amino acid sequence: CASSGRGLSNEQFF. The full variable domain, in which reference TRBV5-1 and TRBJ2-1 provide the parts outside the CDR3, is KAGVTQTPRYLIKTRGQQVTLSCSPISGHRSVSWYQQTPGQGLQFLFEYFSETQRNKGNFPGRFSGRQFSNSRSEMNVSTLELGDSALYLCASSGRGLSNEQFFGPGTRLTVL.

This chain uses TRBV7-3 with TRBJ1-2, with 8 bases lining up with TRBD1. The CDR3 covers 13 residues. Germline V gives CDR1 SGHTA, CDR2 FQGTGA. Trimming removed 5 bases from V and 6 bases from J; junction bases left unmatched: 5. The CDR3 bases are TGTGCCAGCAGCCTGGCGACAGGGGATGGCTACACCTTC. Translating it yields CASSLATGDGYTF.